These 9 T cell receptor beta chains originate from one sample sequenced in a study of T cell responses to AZD1222 COVID-19 vaccine (dated by TCRdb to about 2021). Library creation used the immunoSEQ multiplex PCR assay. Imported from immuneACCESS, the table was reduced by TCRdb to in-frame sequences with V and J called. These copies leave out some clones; in studies compared against another copy, an unresolved V gene accounts for under half, and the cause of the remainder is not known. The sample has under 130,000 clones on record, 75% to 90% of them singletons. More than 20% of the sample lies in the top ten. The sample's time point label is to be understood as: baseline before first vaccination. Sequencing used peripheral blood, obtained on day 0 of AZD1222 vaccination. These receptors were taken from an adult in good health.

This clone was counted once. The chain employs TRBV19 and TRBJ1-5; 8 bases are a match to TRBD1. The junction had 3 bases not matched to a gene; V was cut back by 5 bases and J by 0 bases. Germline values: CDR1 LNHDA, CDR2 SQIVND (reference sequence). This CDR3 comprises 15 residues. DNA of the CDR3: TGTGCCAGTAGTTTACAGGGGGATAGCAATCAGCCCCAGCATTTT. This sequence encodes CASSLQGDSNQPQHF.

The chain carries TRBV12-5 and TRBJ1-4; TRBD1 agrees at 12 bases. CDR1 is LGHNT, CDR2 FRNRAP, per germline. The CDR3 is 15 amino acids. Germline trimming cut 5 bases from V and 7 bases from J; bases unmatched to any gene: 5. The CDR3 here is CASGTGTGGLEKLFF. The CDR3 DNA reads as TGTGCTAGTGGTACCGGGACAGGGGGCCTTGAAAAACTGTTTTTT.

The genes are TRBV28 and TRBJ1-3; D remains unclear. Germline V CDR1 and CDR2: MDHEN, SYDVKM. The CDR3 loop spans 14 amino acids. V was pared by 6 bases and J by 8 bases, with 17 bases between. CDR3 nucleotide sequence: TGTGCCAGCAGCCGGGATCCGGGCGCGGACACCATATATTTT. Its translation: CASSRDPGADTIYF.

The chain uses TRBV30 and TRBJ1-1; D is possibly TRBD1 (5 bases). The CDR3 is 15 amino acids. The germline V and J ends were trimmed by 0 bases and 4 bases, with 15 bases remaining between them. Germline CDR1 and CDR2: GTSNPN and SVGIG (reference sequence). The CDR3 protein is CAWSVGPGLSTEAFF. The CDR3 nucleotides read TGTGCCTGGAGTGTCGGACCGGGGCTGAGCACTGAAGCTTTCTTT.

The V call is TRBV27, the J call TRBJ1-5; D gene unclear. CDR3 length: 13 residues. The germline V gene encodes CDR1 MNHEY and CDR2 SMNVEV (reference sequence). Trimming cost V 2 bases and J 4 bases, with 6 bases left between them. The CDR3 bases are TGTGCCAGCAGTTTAGTCCCAAATCAGCCCCAGCATTTT. This sequence encodes CASSLVPNQPQHF.

The chain employs TRBV24-1 and TRBJ2-4; a possible D gene is TRBD1 (6 bases). The V gene lost 1 base and the J gene lost 5 bases, with 8 bases spanning the gap. The CDR3 has 14 amino acids. Germline-derived CDR1 and CDR2 are KGHDR and SFDVKD. CDR3 in DNA: TGTGCCACCAGTGATTTTCCAGGGGAAAACATTCAGTACTTC. Its translation is CATSDFPGENIQYF.

The V gene is TRBV6-6, the J gene TRBJ1-2, with D tentatively TRBD1 (6 bases). Germline V gene data show CDR1 as MNHNY and CDR2 as SVGAGI (reference sequence). This CDR3 contains 13 residues. Trimming shortened V by 6 bases and J by 5 bases, and 13 bases separated the two germline ends. The CDR3 sequence: CASSDTGSYGYTF. As DNA, the CDR3 is TGTGCCAGCAGCGACACAGGGAGTTATGGCTACACCTTC.

This chain connects TRBV3-1 (or the pseudogene TRBV3-2) to TRBJ1-6, with D possibly TRBD1 on 5 matching bases. CDR1 is LGHDT, CDR2 YNNKEL, per germline (reference sequence). V was cut by 4 bases and J by 0 bases, with 19 bases left in between. CDR3 size: 19 residues. The CDR3 bases are TGTGCCAGCAGCCCACGCTTTGGACATCCGAGCTCCTATAATTCACCCCTCCACTTT. This encodes CASSPRFGHPSSYNSPLHF.

The chain has TRBV18 and TRBJ2-7, with 9 bases identical to TRBD1. In germline, CDR1 is KGHSH, CDR2 LQKENI. The CDR3 covers 16 residues. J lost 1 base, V lost 6 bases, and 10 bases had no gene match. In DNA, the CDR3 is TGTGCCAGCTCCCTACTTACAGGGGGCGATTCCTACGAGCAGTACTTC. Translating it yields CASSLLTGGDSYEQYF.